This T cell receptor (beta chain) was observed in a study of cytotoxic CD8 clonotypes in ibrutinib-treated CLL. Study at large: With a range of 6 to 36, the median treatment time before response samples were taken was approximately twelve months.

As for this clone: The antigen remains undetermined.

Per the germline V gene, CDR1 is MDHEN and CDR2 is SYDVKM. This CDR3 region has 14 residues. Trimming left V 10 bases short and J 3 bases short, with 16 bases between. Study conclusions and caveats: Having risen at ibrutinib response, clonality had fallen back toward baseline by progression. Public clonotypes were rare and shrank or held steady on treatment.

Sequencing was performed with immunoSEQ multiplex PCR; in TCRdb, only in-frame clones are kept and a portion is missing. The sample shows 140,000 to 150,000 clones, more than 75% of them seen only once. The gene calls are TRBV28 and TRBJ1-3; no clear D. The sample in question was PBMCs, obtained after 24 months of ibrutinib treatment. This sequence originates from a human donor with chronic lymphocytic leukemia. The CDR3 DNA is TGTGCCACCTCACTGGGCTCGGGTGGAAACACCATATATTTT. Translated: CATSLGSGGNTIYF.